The present entry profiles one TCR beta chain with its context. The antigen remains unidentified. Time point indicated: week 3, after first cycle of checkpoint inhibitor. Disease control meant complete response, partial response or stable disease at 12 weeks. This sample stems from a study of blood T cell dynamics during melanoma immunotherapy. Whole-study context: Metastatic melanoma patients received first-line pembrolizumab or nivolumab plus ipilimumab. Study findings and constraints: Whether repertoire-driving clones were melanoma-specific could not be determined.

The CDR3 has 19 amino acids. The germline V gene has CDR1 LNHNV and CDR2 YYDKDF (reference sequence). J was trimmed by 0 bases and V by 2 bases; bases with no gene match: 16. Every bulk PBMC sample received the same 350 ng of DNA. Using immunoSEQ multiplex PCR, the repertoire was profiled, and TCRdb retains in-frame clones only, with some absent. The sample lists 4,000 to 5,000 clones, 88% occurring once. The rearrangement uses TRBV15 and TRBJ2-7; TRBD1 matches at 7 bases. The material sequenced was blood, taken from a patient treated with checkpoint blockade. The source is a human donor with melanoma. The CDR3 nucleotides read TGTGCCACCAGCAGAAACGCCGGGACAGCCGGACCATCCTCCTACGAGCAGTACTTC. It is translated as CATSRNAGTAGPSSYEQYF.